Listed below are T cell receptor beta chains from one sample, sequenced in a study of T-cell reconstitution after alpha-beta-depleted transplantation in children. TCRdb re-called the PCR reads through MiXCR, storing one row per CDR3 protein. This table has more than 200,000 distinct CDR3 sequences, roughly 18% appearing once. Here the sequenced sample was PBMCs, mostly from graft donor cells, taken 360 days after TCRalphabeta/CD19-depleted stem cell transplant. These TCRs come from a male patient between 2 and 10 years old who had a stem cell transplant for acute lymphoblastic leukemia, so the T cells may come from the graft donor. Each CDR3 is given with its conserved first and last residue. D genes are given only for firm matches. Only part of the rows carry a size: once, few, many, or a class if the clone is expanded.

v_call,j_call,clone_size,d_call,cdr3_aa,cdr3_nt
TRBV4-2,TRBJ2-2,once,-,CASSRVRTQAGELFF,TGTGCCAGCAGCCGAGTGAGGACCCAAGCCGGGGAGCTGTTTTTT
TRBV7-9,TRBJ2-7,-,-,CASSFTDRTYEQYF,TGTGCCAGCAGCTTTACCGACAGGACCTACGAGCAGTACTTC
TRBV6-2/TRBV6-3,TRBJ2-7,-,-,CASSYSSARYPSYEQYF,TGTGCCAGCAGTTACTCGAGCGCTAGATACCCCTCCTACGAGCAGTACTTC
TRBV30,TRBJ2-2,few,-,CAWTGIPANTGELFF,TGTGCCTGGACAGGGATACCCGCGAACACCGGGGAGCTGTTTTTT
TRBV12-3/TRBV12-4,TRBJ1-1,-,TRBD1,CASRRTGGAFF,TGTGCCAGCAGAAGGACAGGGGGAGCTTTCTTT
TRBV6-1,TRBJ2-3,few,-,CASRATGSATDTQYF,TGTGCCAGCAGGGCCACTGGTTCGGCCACAGATACGCAGTATTTT
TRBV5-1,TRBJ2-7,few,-,CASSLGALGFEQYF,TGCGCCAGCAGCTTGGGGGCACTGGGGTTCGAGCAGTACTTC
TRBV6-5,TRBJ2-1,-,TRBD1,CASSYSGTGQFF,TGTGCCAGCAGTTACTCTGGGACAGGCCAGTTCTTC
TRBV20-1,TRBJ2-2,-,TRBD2,CSARSGGDSTGELFF,TGCAGTGCTCGTAGCGGGGGGGACAGCACCGGGGAGCTGTTTTTT
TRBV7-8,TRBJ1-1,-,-,CASSLGGRGYTEAFF,TGTGCCAGCAGCTTAGGGGGGAGAGGTTACACTGAAGCTTTCTTT